The 5 T cell receptor beta chains listed next were all sequenced from one sample in a study of T cells expressing NK-cell markers. TCRdb reanalyzed the 5' RACE reads, giving one entry per CDR3 protein sequence and no DNA. In all, the sample yields about 550,000 distinct CDR3 sequences. Material: blood T cells: a sorted CD56 or NKG2C T cell subset, CD4+ or CD8+ T cells, or bulk PBMC T cells (not recorded which). These receptors all come from a man younger than 35 in good health.

CDR3: CASNRLGASNQPQHF. The chain carries TRBV6-1 and TRBJ1-5; with no DNA, the TCRdb D assignment of TRBD1 cannot be verified. The germline V gene has CDR1 MNHNS and CDR2 SASEGT. The CDR3 consists of 15 residues.

The chain carries TRBV5-1 and TRBJ2-3; TCRdb gives TRBD2 as the D gene, but with no DNA this cannot be confirmed. This CDR3 contains 15 residues. CDR1 and CDR2 (germline): SGHRS, YFSETQ. The CDR3 is CASSLVGLEADTQYF.

The chain is built from TRBV4-1 and TRBJ2-1; lacking DNA, the TRBD1 call made by TCRdb goes unchecked. Looked up from germline, CDR1 is MGHRA and CDR2 is YSYEKL. CDR3 length equals 14 residues. CDR3 residues: CASSQVGTDNEQFF.

The chain combines TRBV18 with TRBJ1-1; TCRdb selects TRBD1, and the lack of DNA leaves this call unchecked. Germline V gene data show CDR1 as KGHSH and CDR2 as LQKENI. CDR3 length: 16 amino acids. The CDR3 reads CASSPALGQKNTEAFF.

The chain has TRBV4-1 and TRBJ1-1; TCRdb designates TRBD1, a call that cannot be tested without DNA. Germline lookup yields CDR1 MGHRA and CDR2 YSYEKL. The CDR3 loop spans 14 amino acids. This CDR3 reads CASSRETGGTEAFF.